These T cell receptor beta chains were read from a single sample in a study of molecular identifiers for immune sequencing clone quantification. TCRdb called the PCR reads again in MiXCR, with one record for every CDR3 protein. The profile shows 600,000 to 650,000 distinct CDR3 sequences, just under 20% of them singletons. Sequencing input: naive CD8+ T cells from blood, with Jurkat cell RNA spiked in. Receptor source: a human donor in good health. Some libraries in this study had Jurkat cell RNA spiked in. Both conserved end residues are part of each CDR3. Each record gives: J gene, CDR3 length, D gene, V gene, clone size, CDR3 protein, CDR3 DNA. D genes are given only for firm matches. Only some rows state a clone size, as once, few, many or a class for expanded clones.

>TRBJ2-7|15|TRBD2|TRBV6-2/TRBV6-3|few
CATSSSGRALGEQYF
TGTGCCACATCGTCCAGCGGGAGGGCCTTAGGGGAGCAGTACTTC
>TRBJ2-7|14|-|TRBV6-6|many
CASSRRGADYEQYF
TGTGCCAGCAGTAGACGGGGGGCGGACTACGAGCAGTACTTC
>TRBJ2-1|15|-|TRBV12-3/TRBV12-4|-
CASSLIVQKENEQFF
TGTGCCAGCAGTTTAATCGTGCAGAAGGAGAATGAGCAGTTCTTC
>TRBJ1-2|13|-|TRBV30|many
CAWSDTIHYGYTF
TGTGCCTGGAGTGACACAATCCACTATGGCTACACCTTC
>TRBJ2-7|14|TRBD1|TRBV27|-
CASSRGTGYHEQYF
TGTGCCAGCAGCCGCGGGACAGGGTACCACGAGCAGTACTTC
>TRBJ2-5|12|-|TRBV12-3/TRBV12-4|many
CASSEAVETQYF
TGTGCCAGCAGTGAGGCCGTGGAGACCCAGTACTTC
>TRBJ2-1|15|-|TRBV5-6|-
CASSFGSPLYNEQFF
TGTGCCAGCAGCTTCGGTTCACCACTGTACAATGAGCAGTTCTTC
>TRBJ2-5|17|TRBD2|TRBV4-3|many
CASSQDLAGLREETQYF
TGCGCCAGCAGCCAAGATCTAGCGGGATTGCGGGAAGAGACCCAGTACTTC
>TRBJ1-1|11|-|TRBV7-9|many
CATLEGTEAFF
TGTGCCACCCTAGAGGGCACTGAAGCTTTCTTT
>TRBJ2-7|14|TRBD2|TRBV27|many
CASSFLAVSYEQYF
TGTGCCAGCAGTTTCCTAGCGGTGTCCTACGAGCAGTACTTC
>TRBJ2-7|14|TRBD2|TRBV28|many
CASSLEPGGYEQYF
TGCGCCAGCAGCTTGGAGCCGGGGGGCTACGAGCAGTACTTC
>TRBJ2-7|15|TRBD1|TRBV3-1|-
CASSPRDRPAYEQCF
TGTGCCAGCAGCCCTAGGGACAGACCAGCCTACGAGCAGTGCTTC
>TRBJ1-6|14|-|TRBV12-3/TRBV12-4|few
CASREQDYNSPLHF
TGTGCCAGCAGAGAACAGGACTATAATTCACCCCTCCACTTT
>TRBJ2-7|14|TRBD2|TRBV25-1|many
CASSEGGGAYEQYF
TGTGCCAGCAGTGAAGGCGGGGGAGCCTACGAGCAGTACTTC
>TRBJ1-3|15|-|TRBV27|many
CASSPTGNVGNTIYF
TGTGCCAGCAGCCCAACAGGGAACGTTGGAAACACCATATATTTT
>TRBJ2-1|14|-|TRBV5-1|once
CASSLAEGLSEQFF
TGCGCCAGCAGCTTGGCCGAGGGCTTAAGTGAGCAGTTCTTC
>TRBJ1-1|13|-|TRBV29-1|-
CSALGAGVPEAFF
TGCAGCGCCCTGGGGGCAGGAGTCCCTGAAGCTTTCTTT
>TRBJ2-3|16|TRBD1|TRBV4-3|many
CASSQEINRGLDTQYF
TGCGCCAGCAGCCAAGAAATTAACAGGGGGCTAGATACGCAGTATTTT
>TRBJ1-1|15|-|TRBV12-3/TRBV12-4|many
CASSQSGTMNTEAFF
TGTGCCAGCAGCCAAAGCGGGACAATGAACACTGAAGCTTTCTTT
>TRBJ2-2|18|TRBD1|TRBV7-2|many
CASSSDPGQGKNTGELFF
TGTGCCAGCAGTTCGGACCCGGGACAGGGGAAGAACACCGGGGAGCTGTTTTTT
>TRBJ2-5|16|-|TRBV9|few
CASSVTPQGTQETQYF
TGTGCCAGCAGCGTAACACCGCAGGGGACACAAGAGACCCAGTACTTC
>TRBJ2-3|17|TRBD2|TRBV19|-
CASSTRTSGAFTDTRYF
TGTGCCAGTAGTACTCGGACTAGCGGGGCCTTCACAGATACGCGGTATTTT
>TRBJ2-3|14|-|TRBV4-3|once
CASSPGASTDTQYF
TGCGCCAGCAGCCCCGGGGCTAGCACAGATACGCAGTATTTT
>TRBJ1-5|15|-|TRBV3-1|many
CASSQDGGIRQPQHF
TGTGCCAGCAGCCAAGATGGGGGGATTCGGCAGCCCCAGCATTTT
>TRBJ2-5|15|TRBD1|TRBV11-2|-
CASSSGQGARQTQYF
TGTGCCAGCAGCTCCGGACAGGGGGCACGGCAGACCCAGTACTTC
>TRBJ2-5|14|TRBD2|TRBV12-3/TRBV12-4|many
CASRIAGSQETQYF
TGTGCCAGCAGGATAGCGGGATCCCAAGAGACCCAGTACTTC
>TRBJ2-7|17|TRBD1|TRBV7-9|few
CASSLDRTGWNSYEQYF
TGTGCCAGCAGCTTAGACAGGACAGGGTGGAACTCGTACGAGCAGTACTTC